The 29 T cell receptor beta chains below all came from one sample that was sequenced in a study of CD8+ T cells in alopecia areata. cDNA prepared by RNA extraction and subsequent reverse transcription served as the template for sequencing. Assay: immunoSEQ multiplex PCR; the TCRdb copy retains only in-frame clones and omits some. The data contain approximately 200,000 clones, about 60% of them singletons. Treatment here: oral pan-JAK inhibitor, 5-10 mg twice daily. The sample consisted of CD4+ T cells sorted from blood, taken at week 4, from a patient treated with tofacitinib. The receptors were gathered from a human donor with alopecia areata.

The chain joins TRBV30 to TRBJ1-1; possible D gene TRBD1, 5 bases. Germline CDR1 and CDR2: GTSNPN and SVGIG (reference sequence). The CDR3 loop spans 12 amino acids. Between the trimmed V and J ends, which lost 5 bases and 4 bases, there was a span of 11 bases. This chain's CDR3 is CAWSYQGTEAFF. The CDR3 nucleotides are TGTGCCTGGTCCTATCAGGGCACTGAAGCTTTCTTT.

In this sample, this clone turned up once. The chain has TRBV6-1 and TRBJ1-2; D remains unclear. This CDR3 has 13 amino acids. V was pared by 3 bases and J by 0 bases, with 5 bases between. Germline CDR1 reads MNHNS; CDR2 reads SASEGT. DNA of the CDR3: TGTGCCAGCAGTGATCGGACTAACTATGGCTACACCTTC. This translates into CASSDRTNYGYTF.

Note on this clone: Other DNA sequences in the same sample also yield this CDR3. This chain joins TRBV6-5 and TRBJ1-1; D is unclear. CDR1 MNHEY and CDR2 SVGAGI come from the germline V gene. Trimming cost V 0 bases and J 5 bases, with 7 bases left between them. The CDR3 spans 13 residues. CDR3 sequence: CASSYSRRTEAFF. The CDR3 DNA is TGTGCCAGCAGTTACTCGAGGCGAACTGAAGCTTTCTTT.

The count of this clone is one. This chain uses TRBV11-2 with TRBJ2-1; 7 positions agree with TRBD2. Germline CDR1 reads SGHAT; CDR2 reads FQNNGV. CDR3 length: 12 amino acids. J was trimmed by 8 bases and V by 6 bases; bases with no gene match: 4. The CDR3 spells CASREAGYEQFF. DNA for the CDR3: TGTGCCAGCAGGGAAGCGGGGTATGAGCAGTTCTTC. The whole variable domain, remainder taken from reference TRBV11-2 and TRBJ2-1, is EAGVAQSPRYKIIEKRQSVAFWCNPISGHATLYWYQQILGQGPKLLIQFQNNGVVDDSQLPKDRFSAERLKGVDSTLKIQPAKLEDSAVYLCASREAGYEQFFGPGTRLTVL.

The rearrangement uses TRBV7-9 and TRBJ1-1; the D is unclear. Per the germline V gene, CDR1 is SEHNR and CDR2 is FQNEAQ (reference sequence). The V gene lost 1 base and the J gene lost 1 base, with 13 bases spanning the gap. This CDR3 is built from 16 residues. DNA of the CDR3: TGTGCCAGCAGCTTAGGGACCGGTGGCGGGAACACTGAAGCTTTCTTT. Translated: CASSLGTGGGNTEAFF. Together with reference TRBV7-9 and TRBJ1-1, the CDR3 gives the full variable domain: DTGVSQNPRHKITKRGQNVTFRCDPISEHNRLYWYRQTLGQGPEFLTYFQNEAQLEKSRLLSDRFSAERPKGSFSTLEIQRTEQGDSAMYLCASSLGTGGGNTEAFFGQGTRLTVV.

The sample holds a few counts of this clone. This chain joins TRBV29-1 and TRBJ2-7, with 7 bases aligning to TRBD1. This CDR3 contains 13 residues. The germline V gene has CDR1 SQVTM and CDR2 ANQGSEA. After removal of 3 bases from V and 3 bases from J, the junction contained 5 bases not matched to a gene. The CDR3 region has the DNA TGCAGCGTTGAGTACAGGGGAGTCTACGAGCAGTACTTC. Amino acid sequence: CSVEYRGVYEQYF.

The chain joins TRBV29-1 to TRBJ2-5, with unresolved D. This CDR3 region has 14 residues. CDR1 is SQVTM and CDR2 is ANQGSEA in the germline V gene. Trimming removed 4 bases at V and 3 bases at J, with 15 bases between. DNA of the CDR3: TGCAGCGTTGGACGACAACTTAGAAAAGAGACCCAGTACTTC. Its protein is CSVGRQLRKETQYF.

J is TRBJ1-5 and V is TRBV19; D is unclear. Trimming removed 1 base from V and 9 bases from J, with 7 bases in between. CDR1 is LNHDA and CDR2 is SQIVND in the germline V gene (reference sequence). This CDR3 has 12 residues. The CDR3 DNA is TGTGCCAGTAGTATAGTACTGGGGCCCCAGCATTTT. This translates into CASSIVLGPQHF.

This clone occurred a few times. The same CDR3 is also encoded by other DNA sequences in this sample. As DNA, the CDR3 is TGTGCCAGCAGCCTCAACACCGGGGAGCTGTTTTTT. Its translation is CASSLNTGELFF. The rearrangement uses TRBV7-9 and TRBJ2-2, with D hard to call. This CDR3 contains 12 residues. V was shortened by 5 bases and J by 2 bases, with 3 bases between the two germline ends. Germline lookup yields CDR1 SEHNR and CDR2 FQNEAQ (reference sequence).

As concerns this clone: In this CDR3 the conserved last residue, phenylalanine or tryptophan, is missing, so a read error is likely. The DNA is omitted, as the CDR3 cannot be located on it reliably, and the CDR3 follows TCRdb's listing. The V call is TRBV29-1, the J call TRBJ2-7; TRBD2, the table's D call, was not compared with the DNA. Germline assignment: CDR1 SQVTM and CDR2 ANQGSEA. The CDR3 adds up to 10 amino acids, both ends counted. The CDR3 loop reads CSVLTTLGPS.

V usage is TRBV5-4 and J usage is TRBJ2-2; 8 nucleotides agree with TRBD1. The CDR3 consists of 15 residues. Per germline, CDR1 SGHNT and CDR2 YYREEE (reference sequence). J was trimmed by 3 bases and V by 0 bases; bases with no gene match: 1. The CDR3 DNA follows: TGTGCCAGCAGCTTGGACAGGGGGGACACCGGGGAGCTGTTTTTT. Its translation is CASSLDRGDTGELFF.

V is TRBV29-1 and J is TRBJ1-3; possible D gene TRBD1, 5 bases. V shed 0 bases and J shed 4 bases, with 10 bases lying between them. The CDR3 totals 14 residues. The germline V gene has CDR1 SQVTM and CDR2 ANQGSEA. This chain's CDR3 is CSVEDGTAGNTIYF. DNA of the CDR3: TGCAGCGTTGAAGATGGGACTGCCGGAAACACCATATATTTT.

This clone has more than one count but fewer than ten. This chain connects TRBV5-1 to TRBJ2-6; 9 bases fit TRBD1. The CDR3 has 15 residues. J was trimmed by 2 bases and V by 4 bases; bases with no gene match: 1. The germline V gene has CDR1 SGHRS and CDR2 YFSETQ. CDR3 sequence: CASSRTGAGANVLTF. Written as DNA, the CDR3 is TGCGCCAGCAGCAGGACAGGGGCTGGGGCCAACGTCCTGACTTTC.

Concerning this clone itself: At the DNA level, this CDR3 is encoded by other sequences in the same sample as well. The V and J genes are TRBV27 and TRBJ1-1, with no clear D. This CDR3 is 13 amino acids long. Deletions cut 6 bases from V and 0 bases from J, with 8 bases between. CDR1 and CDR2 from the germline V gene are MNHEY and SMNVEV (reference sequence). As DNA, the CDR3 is TGTGCCAGCAGCTCCACCATGAACACTGAAGCTTTCTTT. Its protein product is CASSSTMNTEAFF.

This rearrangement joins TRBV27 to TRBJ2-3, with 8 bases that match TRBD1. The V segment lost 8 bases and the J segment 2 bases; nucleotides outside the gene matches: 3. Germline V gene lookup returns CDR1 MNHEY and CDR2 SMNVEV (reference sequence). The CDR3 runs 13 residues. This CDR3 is CASGDRNTDTQYF. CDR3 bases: TGTGCCAGCGGGGACAGGAACACAGATACGCAGTATTTT.

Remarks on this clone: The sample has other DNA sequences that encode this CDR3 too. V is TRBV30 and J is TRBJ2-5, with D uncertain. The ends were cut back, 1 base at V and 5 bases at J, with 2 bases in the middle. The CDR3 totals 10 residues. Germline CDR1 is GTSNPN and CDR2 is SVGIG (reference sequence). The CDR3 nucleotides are TGTGCCTGGAGTGGTGAGACCCAGTACTTC. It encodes CAWSGETQYF.

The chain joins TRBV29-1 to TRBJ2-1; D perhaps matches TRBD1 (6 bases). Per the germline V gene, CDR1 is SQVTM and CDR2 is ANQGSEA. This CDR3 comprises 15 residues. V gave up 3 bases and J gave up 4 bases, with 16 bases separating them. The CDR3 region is CSVDSGTRGYNEQFF. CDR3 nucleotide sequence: TGCAGCGTTGACTCCGGGACACGTGGATACAATGAGCAGTTCTTC.

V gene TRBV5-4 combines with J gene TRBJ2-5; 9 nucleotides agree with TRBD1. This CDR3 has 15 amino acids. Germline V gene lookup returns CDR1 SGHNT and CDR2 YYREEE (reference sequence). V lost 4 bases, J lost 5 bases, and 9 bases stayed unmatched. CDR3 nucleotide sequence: TGTGCCAGCAGCCGCCGGGGACAGGGCGGGGAGACCCAGTACTTC. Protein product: CASSRRGQGGETQYF.

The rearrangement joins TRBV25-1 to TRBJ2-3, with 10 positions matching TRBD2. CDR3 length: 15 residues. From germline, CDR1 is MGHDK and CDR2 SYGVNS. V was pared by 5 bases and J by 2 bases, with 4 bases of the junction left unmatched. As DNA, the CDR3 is TGTGCCAGCAGTCCTAGCGGGGGCTACACAGATACGCAGTATTTT. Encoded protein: CASSPSGGYTDTQYF.

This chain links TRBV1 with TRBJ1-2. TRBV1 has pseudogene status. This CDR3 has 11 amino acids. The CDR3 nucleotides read TGCACCAGCAGATTGATCGATAGCTACACCTTC. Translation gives CTSRLIDSYTF.

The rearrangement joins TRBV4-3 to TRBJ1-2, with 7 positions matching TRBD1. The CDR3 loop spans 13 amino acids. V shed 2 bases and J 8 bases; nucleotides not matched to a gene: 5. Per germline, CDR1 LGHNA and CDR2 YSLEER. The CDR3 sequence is CASSQNRGSGYTF. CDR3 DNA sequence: TGCGCCAGCAGCCAAAACAGGGGATCGGGCTACACCTTC.

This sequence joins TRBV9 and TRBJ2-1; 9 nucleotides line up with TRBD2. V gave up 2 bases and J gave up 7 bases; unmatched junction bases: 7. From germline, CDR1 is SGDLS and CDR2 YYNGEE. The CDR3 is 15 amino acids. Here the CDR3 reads CASSVTGTSTNEQFF. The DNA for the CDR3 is TGTGCCAGCAGCGTCACCGGGACTAGCACAAATGAGCAGTTCTTC.

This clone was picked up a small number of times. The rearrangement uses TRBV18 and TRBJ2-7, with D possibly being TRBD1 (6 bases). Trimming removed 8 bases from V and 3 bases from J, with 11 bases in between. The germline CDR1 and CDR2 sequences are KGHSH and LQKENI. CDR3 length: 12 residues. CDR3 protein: CASTTGVYEQYF. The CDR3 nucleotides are TGTGCCAGCACGACAGGAGTCTACGAGCAGTACTTC.

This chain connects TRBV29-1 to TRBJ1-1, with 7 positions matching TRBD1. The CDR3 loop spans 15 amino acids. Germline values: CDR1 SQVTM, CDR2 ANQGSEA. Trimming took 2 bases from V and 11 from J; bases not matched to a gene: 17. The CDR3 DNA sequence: TGCAGCGTTGAAAGGAACAGGGGACTTAACGATATGGCTTTCTTT. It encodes CSVERNRGLNDMAFF.

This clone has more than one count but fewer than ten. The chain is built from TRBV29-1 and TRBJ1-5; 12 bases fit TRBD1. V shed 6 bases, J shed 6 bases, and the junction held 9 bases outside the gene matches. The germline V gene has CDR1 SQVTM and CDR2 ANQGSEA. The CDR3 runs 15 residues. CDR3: CSVSGTGGSGQPQHF. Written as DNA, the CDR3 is TGCAGCGTCTCTGGGACAGGGGGCTCGGGTCAGCCCCAGCATTTT.

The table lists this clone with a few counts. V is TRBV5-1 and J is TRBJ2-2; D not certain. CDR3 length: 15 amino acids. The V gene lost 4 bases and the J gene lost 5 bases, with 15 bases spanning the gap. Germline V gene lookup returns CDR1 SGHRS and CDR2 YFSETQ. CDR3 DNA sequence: TGCGCCAGCAGCCAGTTACAGCCTGCTACCGGGGAGCTGTTTTTT. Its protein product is CASSQLQPATGELFF. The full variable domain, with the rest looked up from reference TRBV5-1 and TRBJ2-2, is KAGVTQTPRYLIKTRGQQVTLSCSPISGHRSVSWYQQTPGQGLQFLFEYFSETQRNKGNFPGRFSGRQFSNSRSEMNVSTLELGDSALYLCASSQLQPATGELFFGEGSRLTVL.

The CDR3 DNA follows: TGTGCCATCAGTGGACAGGGGAATTATGGCTACACCTTC. Translating gives CAISGQGNYGYTF. The chain combines TRBV10-3 with TRBJ1-2, with 8 bases fitting TRBD1. The germline CDR1 and CDR2 sequences are ENHRY and SYGVKD. The CDR3 spans 13 residues. Unmatched junction bases numbered 3, after V lost 4 bases and J lost 5 bases.

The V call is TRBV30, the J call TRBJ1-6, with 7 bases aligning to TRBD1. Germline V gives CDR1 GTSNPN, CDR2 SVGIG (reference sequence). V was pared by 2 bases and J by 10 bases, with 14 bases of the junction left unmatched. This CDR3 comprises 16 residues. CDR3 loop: CAWSSPATGKGSPLHF. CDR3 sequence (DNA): TGTGCCTGGAGTAGCCCCGCGACAGGGAAGGGATCACCCCTCCACTTT.

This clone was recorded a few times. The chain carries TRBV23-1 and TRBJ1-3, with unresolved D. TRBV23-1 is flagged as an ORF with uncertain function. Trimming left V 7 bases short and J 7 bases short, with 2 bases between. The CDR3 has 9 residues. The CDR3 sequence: CASNNTIYF. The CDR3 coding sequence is TGCGCCAGCAACAACACCATATATTTT.